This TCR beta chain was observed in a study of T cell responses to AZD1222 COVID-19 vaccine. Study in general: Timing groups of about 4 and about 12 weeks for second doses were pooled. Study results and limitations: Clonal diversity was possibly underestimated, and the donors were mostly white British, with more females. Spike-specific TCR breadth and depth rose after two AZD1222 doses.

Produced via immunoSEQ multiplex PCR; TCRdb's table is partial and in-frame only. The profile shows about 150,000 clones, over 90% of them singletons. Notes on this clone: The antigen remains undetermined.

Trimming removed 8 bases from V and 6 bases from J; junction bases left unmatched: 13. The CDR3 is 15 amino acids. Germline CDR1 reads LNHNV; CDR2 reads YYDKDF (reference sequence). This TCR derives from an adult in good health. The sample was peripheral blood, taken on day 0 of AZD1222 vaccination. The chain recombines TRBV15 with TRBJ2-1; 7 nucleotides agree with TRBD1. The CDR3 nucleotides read TGTGCCACCGGAGATGTCAGGACAGGCTCCAATGAGCAGTTCTTC. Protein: CATGDVRTGSNEQFF.